The rows below give T cell receptor beta chains drawn from one sample of a study of patients and donors after allogeneic stem cell transplantation. Each CDR3 protein is one row after TCRdb ran MiXCR on the RT-PCR reads. This sample yields 84,000 or so distinct CDR3 sequences, of which around 46% are seen a single time; approximately 60% belongs to the top ten. The specimen sequenced was blood, either unsorted or a sorted T cell fraction (not recorded which). Receptor source: a human donor who was either an allogeneic HSCT recipient or a stem cell or donor lymphocyte infusion donor (not recorded which). It is not recorded whose cells these are; they may come from a transplant donor. CDR3s include the opening cysteine and the closing phenylalanine or tryptophan. D genes are given only for firm matches. Some rows mark clone size as missing; the rest say once, few, many or name a class of expanded clone.

J: TRBJ2-1; size: .; D: .; V: TRBV7-2; CDR3: CASSPNHPSGDEQFF; DNA: TGTGCCAGCAGCCCTAACCACCCGTCGGGGGATGAGCAGTTCTTC
J: TRBJ2-3; size: .; D: .; V: TRBV10-3; CDR3: CAINGHITDTQYF; DNA: TGTGCCATCAATGGACACATCACAGATACGCAGTATTTT
J: TRBJ1-2; size: few; D: TRBD1; V: TRBV12-3/TRBV12-4; CDR3: CASSPDRGRGYTF; DNA: TGTGCCAGCAGTCCCGACAGGGGGCGCGGCTACACCTTC
J: TRBJ1-5; size: .; D: TRBD1; V: TRBV12-3/TRBV12-4; CDR3: CASSFRTGVQPQHF; DNA: TGTGCCAGCAGTTTTAGGACAGGGGTTCAGCCCCAGCATTTT
J: TRBJ1-1; size: .; D: .; V: TRBV12-3/TRBV12-4; CDR3: CASRGAENTEAFF; DNA: TGTGCCAGCAGGGGGGCGGAAAACACTGAAGCTTTCTTT
J: TRBJ1-5; size: .; D: .; V: TRBV27; CDR3: CASSLQGYGNQPQHF; DNA: TGTGCCAGCAGTCTCCAGGGTTATGGCAATCAGCCCCAGCATTTT
J: TRBJ1-4; size: .; D: .; V: TRBV5-8; CDR3: CASSTLPGTGEKLFF; DNA: TGTGCCAGCAGCACCTTGCCGGGGACCGGTGAAAAACTGTTTTTT
J: TRBJ1-1; size: .; D: TRBD1; V: TRBV2; CDR3: CASGDRVNTEAFF; DNA: TGTGCCAGCGGGGACAGGGTGAACACTGAAGCTTTCTTT
J: TRBJ1-2; size: .; D: .; V: TRBV15; CDR3: CATSRDERTTYGYTF; DNA: TGTGCCACCAGCAGAGATGAAAGGACCACCTATGGCTACACCTTC
J: TRBJ1-1; size: .; D: .; V: TRBV12-3/TRBV12-4; CDR3: CASSLSGWDTEAFF; DNA: TGTGCCAGCAGTTTATCGGGGTGGGACACTGAAGCTTTCTTT
J: TRBJ1-5; size: .; D: TRBD1; V: TRBV29-1; CDR3: CSVAGGGNQPQHF; DNA: TGCAGCGTTGCAGGGGGCGGCAATCAGCCCCAGCATTTT
J: TRBJ2-2; size: .; D: .; V: TRBV4-3; CDR3: CASSRLGGGSTGELFF; DNA: TGCGCCAGCAGCCGTTTAGGAGGGGGAAGCACCGGGGAGCTGTTTTTT